The 31 T cell receptor beta chains listed next were all sequenced from one sample in a study of response to subunit inactivated influenza vaccine. MiXCR was run by TCRdb on the RT-PCR reads, yielding one entry per CDR3 protein. The table records roughly 650,000 distinct CDR3 sequences, 14% of them present only once. The source was PBMCs from blood, collected 14 to 15 days before vaccination. These TCRs come from a man in his fifties or sixties who received an inactivated influenza vaccine.

Note on this clonotype: This may stem from a read error, because a much larger clone lies one nucleotide away. The rearrangement uses TRBV11-1 and TRBJ2-1, with 8 nucleotides matching TRBD2. The CDR3 length is 17 residues. Germline V CDR1 and CDR2: SGHAT, FQDESV (reference sequence). The DNA for the CDR3 is TGTGACAGCAGCTTAGGGGGACTAGGCAGCTCCTACAATGAGCAGTTCTTC. Its translation is CDSSLGGLGSSYNEQFF. The full variable domain, rest sourced from reference TRBV11-1 and TRBJ2-1, is EAEVAQSPRYKITEKSQAVAFWCDPISGHATLYWYRQILGQGPELLVQFQDESVVDDSQLPKDRFSAERLKGVDSTLKIQPAELGDSAMYLCDSSLGGLGSSYNEQFFGPGTRLTVL.

The J gene is TRBJ2-2, the V gene TRBV27; D not certain. The germline V gene has CDR1 MNHEY and CDR2 SMNVEV (reference sequence). V lost 1 base and J lost 7, with 10 bases in between. The CDR3 has 14 residues. The CDR3 DNA reads TGTGCCAGCAGTTTATTAGGGTCCAGCGGGGAGCTGTTTTTT. Its protein product is CASSLLGSSGELFF.

This clonotype has only a few counts. The rearrangement joins TRBV2 to TRBJ2-2, with 12 nucleotides matching TRBD2. The germline V gene encodes CDR1 SNHLY and CDR2 FYNNEI. The CDR3 sequence is 16 residues long. The trim removed 2 bases at V and 4 bases at J, leaving 2 bases unmatched. Here the CDR3 reads CASSETSGRITGELFF. Here the CDR3 DNA reads TGTGCCAGCAGTGAAACTAGCGGGAGGATCACCGGGGAGCTGTTTTTT.

This chain links TRBV11-1 with TRBJ2-7; D remains ambiguous. Germline loops: CDR1 SGHAT, CDR2 FQDESV (reference sequence). V was cut by 2 bases and J by 0 bases, with 11 bases left in between. The length of the CDR3 is 15 residues. The CDR3 loop reads CASSLRERPSYEQYF. DNA for the CDR3: TGTGCCAGCAGCTTACGTGAAAGGCCCTCCTACGAGCAGTACTTC.

This clonotype was seen at least ten times. The rearrangement uses TRBV7-8 and TRBJ2-1; the match to TRBD2 covers 11 bases. CDR3 size: 17 residues. CDR1 and CDR2 from the germline V gene are SGHVS and FQNEAQ. Trimming removed 4 bases from V and 7 bases from J; junction bases left unmatched: 12. CDR3 sequence (DNA): TGTGCCAGCAGCTCCAAACGTCCTAGCGGGAGGTGGAATGAGCAGTTCTTC. This translates into CASSSKRPSGRWNEQFF.

This clonotype appeared a few times. This chain connects TRBV29-1 to TRBJ1-1; unclear D gene. V was pared by 4 bases and J by 3 bases, with 15 bases between. This CDR3 has 14 amino acids. Germline CDR1 SQVTM, CDR2 ANQGSEA. The CDR3 protein is CSVVAASWDTEAFF. The CDR3 coding sequence is TGCAGCGTTGTCGCGGCATCCTGGGACACTGAAGCTTTCTTT.

This clonotype was counted many times. The chain couples TRBV7-2 to TRBJ2-7; 9 nucleotides line up with TRBD1. Per the germline V gene, CDR1 is SGHTA and CDR2 is FQGNSA. Trimming cost V 4 bases and J 2 bases; bases outside gene matches: 9. The CDR3 loop spans 16 amino acids. The CDR3 region has the DNA TGTGCCAGCAGCTCCCGTAAAGGACAGGGGACCTACGAGCAGTACTTC. It yields the protein CASSSRKGQGTYEQYF.

V is TRBV7-9 and J is TRBJ1-1; D unresolved. CDR3 length: 13 amino acids. The germline V gene encodes CDR1 SEHNR and CDR2 FQNEAQ (reference sequence). V was shortened by 9 bases and J by 1 base, with 12 bases between the two germline ends. The CDR3: CASKLGSNTEAFF. The CDR3 nucleotides are TGTGCCAGTAAGCTAGGGTCGAACACTGAAGCTTTCTTT.

This chain joins TRBV10-3 and TRBJ2-5; D may be TRBD2 (5 bases). V was cut by 10 bases and J by 9 bases, with 21 bases left in between. The CDR3 has 13 amino acids. The germline V gene encodes CDR1 ENHRY and CDR2 SYGVKD. Here the CDR3 reads CATLSRTGSPQYF. CDR3 in DNA: TGTGCCACCCTGTCGAGGACTGGGAGCCCCCAGTACTTC.

The chain has TRBV24-1 and TRBJ2-2, with 9 bases aligning to TRBD2. Germline CDR1 KGHDR, CDR2 SFDVKD. V was clipped by 6 bases and J by 6 bases; unmatched bases: 4. The CDR3 sequence is 14 residues long. CDR3 in DNA: TGTGCCACCAGTCCTAGCGGGAAGGCCGGGGAGCTGTTTTTT. Translating gives CATSPSGKAGELFF.

At least ten counts were recorded for this clonotype. The genes are TRBV7-8 and TRBJ2-7; no firm D call. Germline V lookup: CDR1 SGHVS, CDR2 FQNEAQ. The V and J ends lost 0 bases and 0 bases respectively, with 9 bases between them. The CDR3 is made up of 15 amino acids. The CDR3: CASSLAGSSSYEQYF. The CDR3 DNA reads as TGTGCCAGCAGCTTAGCGGGCAGTAGCTCCTACGAGCAGTACTTC.

This clonotype was found many times. This chain connects TRBV12-3 or TRBV12-4 to TRBJ2-5, with 7 bases matching TRBD2. The trim removed 5 bases at V and 2 bases at J, leaving 2 bases unmatched. The CDR3 consists of 13 residues. CDR3 sequence (DNA): TGTGCCAGCAGTACTAGCGCTCAAGAGACCCAGTACTTC. It translates to CASSTSAQETQYF.

This clonotype was seen ten or more times. CDR3 region: CASSLRVWDRDPYEQYF. For the CDR3, the DNA is TGTGCCAGCAGCTTAAGAGTATGGGACAGGGACCCCTACGAGCAGTACTTC. This rearrangement joins TRBV7-8 to TRBJ2-7, with 9 bases fitting TRBD1. This CDR3 has 17 residues. Trimming removed 2 bases from V and 2 bases from J; junction bases left unmatched: 10. Germline V lookup: CDR1 SGHVS, CDR2 FQNEAQ.

The CDR3: CASSPIGQHNEQFF. The CDR3 DNA is TGTGCCAGCAGCCCCATAGGACAGCACAATGAGCAGTTCTTC. The rearrangement joins TRBV11-2 to TRBJ2-1; a weak D match, TRBD1 (6 bases). Germline V gene lookup returns CDR1 SGHAT and CDR2 FQNNGV. Trimming cost V 5 bases and J 5 bases, with 13 bases left between them. The CDR3 has 14 amino acids.

As regards this clonotype: An end of the junction does not agree with germline; a read error may underlie this. This chain connects TRBV18 to TRBJ1-5; no clear D gene. Germline V CDR1 and CDR2: KGHSH, LQKENI. The CDR3 has 13 amino acids. In nucleotides, the CDR3 is TGTGCCAGCTCATTAAAGCTAGATCATCCCCAGCATTTT. Protein sequence: CASSLKLDHPQHF.

Remarks on this clonotype: The junction shows a germline mismatch at one end, possibly a read error. The gene calls are TRBV7-2 and TRBJ2-1; TRBD1 is a possible D gene (5 bases). The CDR3 is 15 amino acids. The germline V gene encodes CDR1 SGHTA and CDR2 FQGNSA. The CDR3 DNA reads as TGTGCCAGCTGCTTGCAGGGTCCCACCTACAATGAGCAGTTCTTC. It is translated as CASCLQGPTYNEQFF.

This clonotype showed up many times. The rearrangement uses TRBV11-2 and TRBJ2-7; D assignment may be TRBD1 or TRBD2 (5 bases each). V lost 7 bases and J lost 1, with 23 bases in between. Germline-derived CDR1 and CDR2 are SGHAT and FQNNGV. The CDR3 consists of 17 residues. CDR3: CASISTRDQQTSYEQYF. CDR3 nucleotide sequence: TGTGCCAGCATCTCTACAAGGGACCAACAAACGTCCTACGAGCAGTACTTC.

This clonotype was recorded a few times. The chain has TRBV29-1 and TRBJ1-4; 9 bases match TRBD1. J gave up 10 bases and V 0 bases, and 3 bases lay outside the gene matches. The CDR3 runs 13 residues. Germline loops: CDR1 SQVTM, CDR2 ANQGSEA. CDR3 sequence (DNA): TGCAGCGTTGAAGAGGGGGGACAGGGAAAACTGTTTTTT. This gives the protein CSVEEGGQGKLFF.

V is TRBV27 and J is TRBJ2-7, with 7 bases identical to TRBD1. V lost 5 bases, J lost 3 bases, and 7 bases stayed unmatched. Looked up from germline, CDR1 is MNHEY and CDR2 is SMNVEV (reference sequence). The CDR3 runs 14 residues. The CDR3 DNA reads as TGTGCCAGCAGTCCGGGACAGCCAATCTACGAGCAGTACTTC. Protein sequence: CASSPGQPIYEQYF.

This clonotype was observed a handful of times. The chain has TRBV10-3 and TRBJ2-3; 13 nucleotides align to TRBD2. V was clipped by 5 bases and J by 10 bases; unmatched bases: 12. The CDR3 covers 16 residues. Germline values: CDR1 ENHRY, CDR2 SYGVKD. The CDR3, as DNA: TGTGCCATCAGTCCGAGAACTAGCGGGGGGGCCTCGCCGCAGTATTTT. This sequence encodes CAISPRTSGGASPQYF.

This sequence joins TRBV5-1 and TRBJ2-3; TRBD1 agrees at 7 bases. The germline V gene encodes CDR1 SGHRS and CDR2 YFSETQ. Unmatched junction bases numbered 6, after V lost 0 bases and J lost 2 bases. This CDR3 has 16 amino acids. The CDR3 is CASSLDRGISTDTQYF. CDR3 bases: TGCGCCAGCAGCTTGGACAGGGGAATATCCACAGATACGCAGTATTTT.

In its sample, this clonotype was seen a few times. This chain joins TRBV28 and TRBJ1-4; 7 bases are a match to TRBD1. Germline loops: CDR1 MDHEN, CDR2 SYDVKM. V shed 5 bases and J 4 bases; nucleotides not matched to a gene: 7. There are 15 residues in the CDR3. The CDR3 nucleotides read TGTGCCAGCAGTACCCGGGACAGCTTTAATGAAAAACTGTTTTTT. It codes for CASSTRDSFNEKLFF.

This clonotype was counted ten times or more. This sequence joins TRBV5-1 and TRBJ2-3, with a possible D match to TRBD2 (5 bases). The CDR3 contains 15 residues. Germline V gene sequence: CDR1 SGHRS, CDR2 YFSETQ. Deletions cut 2 bases from V and 2 bases from J, with 12 bases between. The CDR3 DNA follows: TGCGCCAGCAGCTTAAGAGGAGGCTTCACAGATACGCAGTATTTT. Residues: CASSLRGGFTDTQYF. Using reference TRBV5-1 and TRBJ2-3 for the parts outside the CDR3, the full variable domain is KAGVTQTPRYLIKTRGQQVTLSCSPISGHRSVSWYQQTPGQGLQFLFEYFSETQRNKGNFPGRFSGRQFSNSRSEMNVSTLELGDSALYLCASSLRGGFTDTQYFGPGTRLTVL.

The rearrangement joins TRBV29-1 to TRBJ2-5, with 10 bases matching TRBD2. V lost 6 bases, J lost 5 bases, and 12 bases stayed unmatched. Germline CDR1 is SQVTM and CDR2 is ANQGSEA. The CDR3 is 15 residues long. CDR3 bases: TGCAGCGTAGCCTCCGGGACTAGCGTTCGGGAGACCCAGTACTTC. Its protein is CSVASGTSVRETQYF.

J is TRBJ2-3 and V is TRBV15; no reliable D call. Germline V gene sequence: CDR1 LNHNV, CDR2 YYDKDF (reference sequence). Trimming took off 5 bases at V and 2 bases at J, with 11 bases between the two ends. The CDR3 has 14 residues. The CDR3 loop reads CATSPSTYTDTQYF. Written as DNA, the CDR3 is TGTGCCACCAGCCCTTCCACCTACACAGATACGCAGTATTTT.

This clonotype was counted between two and nine times. CDR3 DNA sequence: TGTGCCAGTAGTTTCTCGGGACTAGCCACTCACGAGCAGTACTTC. This translates into CASSFSGLATHEQYF. The J gene is TRBJ2-7, the V gene TRBV19; 9 positions match TRBD2. Germline V lookup: CDR1 LNHDA, CDR2 SQIVND (reference sequence). The CDR3 totals 15 residues. Germline trimming cut 5 bases from V and 5 bases from J; bases unmatched to any gene: 10.

This clonotype was detected a few times. The chain employs TRBV3-1 and TRBJ2-5; D is undetermined. CDR1 is LGHDT, CDR2 YNNKEL, per germline (reference sequence). The CDR3 totals 13 residues. The V end was cut by 4 bases, the J end by 4 bases, with 10 bases between. CDR3 nucleotides: TGTGCCAGCAGCCTTGGTCAGTTAGAGACCCAGTACTTC. Residues: CASSLGQLETQYF.

V and J are TRBV4-3 and TRBJ2-1, with D possibly matching TRBD1 (6 bases). The CDR3 extends over 15 amino acids. V was clipped by 0 bases and J by 12 bases, with 18 bases between them. Germline values: CDR1 LGHNA, CDR2 YSLEER. The CDR3 nucleotides read TGCGCCAGCAGCCAAGATCACAGGGTGGGACCCGGGCAGTTCTTC. As protein: CASSQDHRVGPGQFF.

This chain connects TRBV5-1 to TRBJ2-5; tentative D call: TRBD1 (6 bases). The germline CDR1 and CDR2 sequences are SGHRS and YFSETQ. The CDR3 consists of 18 residues. Between the trimmed V and J ends, which lost 0 bases and 2 bases, there was a span of 20 bases. In DNA form, the CDR3 reads TGCGCCAGCAGCTTGGCCCCCCTTAGGGGGTCGATACAAGAGACCCAGTACTTC. It specifies CASSLAPLRGSIQETQYF.

Remarks on this clonotype: A read error is possible here, since a much larger clone lies one base away. This chain links TRBV20-1 with TRBJ1-5; D may be TRBD1 (5 bases). This CDR3 spans 14 amino acids. CDR1 and CDR2 from the germline V gene are DFQATT and SNEGSKA (reference sequence). The CDR3 DNA reads TGCAGCGGCCTCGGGGACGGAGTCAATCAGCCCCATCATTTT. This sequence encodes CSGLGDGVNQPHHF.

This clonotype has a count of ten or more. The CDR3 sequence: CSGQGANEKLFF. The DNA for the CDR3 is TGCAGTGGACAGGGGGCGAATGAAAAACTGTTTTTT. J is TRBJ1-4 and V is TRBV20-1; 10 bases map to TRBD1. The CDR3 has 12 residues. J gave up 5 bases and V 7 bases, and 1 base lay outside the gene matches. The germline V gene has CDR1 DFQATT and CDR2 SNEGSKA (reference sequence).